A selection of T cell receptor beta chains follows, all from one sample in a study of OX40 agonist ivuxolimab in advanced cancers. The table came from immunoSEQ multiplex PCR; TCRdb's copy has only in-frame clones and leaves some out. The sample has some 61,000 clones, 75% to 90% seen once. The sample here was CD4+ or CD8+ T cells sorted from blood, taken in a trial of the OX40 agonist ivuxolimab. These receptors came from an adult with an advanced solid tumor such as melanoma, head and neck, liver or kidney cancer. Both conserved end residues are part of each CDR3. The D gene is left open where the match is weak. Clone size is stated in some rows and not others, as once, few, many or a class when expanded.

>.|TRBV5-1|TRBJ2-1|TRBD2
TGCGCCAGCAGCTCGGTACCCAAAAGAAGACTAGCGGGAGTTTCCTACAATGAGCAGTTCTTC
CASSSVPKRRLAGVSYNEQFF
>.|TRBV2|TRBJ1-4|.
TGTGCCAGCAGTGACGGTGGGGCAACTAATGAAAAACTGTTTTTT
CASSDGGATNEKLFF
>.|TRBV10-2|TRBJ1-1|TRBD1
TGCGCCAGCAAAACCGGGACAGAGAACACTGAAGCTTTCTTT
CASKTGTENTEAFF
>.|TRBV6-6|TRBJ2-5|.
TGTGCCAGCAGTTACTCGGCAGCCCAAGAGACCCAGTACTTC
CASSYSAAQETQYF
>.|TRBV7-3|TRBJ1-1|.
TGTGCCAGCAGCTTTGTCCCTGAAGCTTTCTTT
CASSFVPEAFF
>.|TRBV2|TRBJ2-5|.
TGTGCCAGCAGTGATATGGGGAGGTCCGGGGAGACCCAGTACTTC
CASSDMGRSGETQYF
>.|TRBV30|TRBJ2-7|.
TGTGCCTGGAGGGAAGCGGGCTATAGTATCGAGCAGTACTTC
CAWREAGYSIEQYF
>.|TRBV9|TRBJ2-1|.
TGTGCCAGCAGCGTAGCGGGTCCTTACAATGAGCAGTTCTTC
CASSVAGPYNEQFF
>.|TRBV9|TRBJ2-7|TRBD2
TGTGCCAGCAGCGTAAGCGGGGGGACTGACTTCTCCGAGCAGTACTTC
CASSVSGGTDFSEQYF
>.|TRBV10-3|TRBJ2-7|.
TGTGCCACCAGCCCAACCTCCTACGAGCAGTACTTC
CATSPTSYEQYF
>few|TRBV12-5|TRBJ2-1|TRBD2
TGTGCTAGTGGTTCTCCCGACACTACTAGCGGGAGGCCGGGAGATGAGCAGTTCTTC
CASGSPDTTSGRPGDEQFF
>.|TRBV27|TRBJ1-2|TRBD1
TGTGCCAGCAGTAGACAGGGGGGGAAAGGCTACACCTTC
CASSRQGGKGYTF
>.|TRBV7-2|TRBJ2-7|.
TGTGCCAGCAGCTTAGAATTAGCGCCTCGGGAGCAGTACTTC
CASSLELAPREQYF
>.|TRBV27|TRBJ2-1|.
TGTGCCAGCAGCTCCCCTCTCGGGGAAGAATATTTCTTC
CASSSPLGEEYFF
>once|TRBV4-1|TRBJ2-7|TRBD2
TGCGCCAGCAGCCAAGGACTAGCGGGAGGACCGTCGGGCTACGAGCAGTACTTC
CASSQGLAGGPSGYEQYF
>.|TRBV27|TRBJ2-5|TRBD2
TGTGCCAGCAGTACCCCAAGCGGGGGGCTTGAGACCCAGTACTTC
CASSTPSGGLETQYF
>.|TRBV5-8|TRBJ2-5|.
TGTGCCAGCAGCCGGGAGGAGACCCAGTACTTC
CASSREETQYF
>few|TRBV9|TRBJ2-2|.
TGTGCCAGCAGCGTAATAGCGGAGGGTACCGGGGAGCTGTTTTTT
CASSVIAEGTGELFF
>.|TRBV5-4|TRBJ2-5|.
TGTGCCAGCAGCCCCGGCGGAGTCAAGGAGACCCAGTACTTC
CASSPGGVKETQYF
>once|TRBV5-6|TRBJ1-2|TRBD1
TGTGCCAGCAGATCAGACAGGGATGAGGTCTATGGCTACACCTTC
CASRSDRDEVYGYTF
>.|TRBV6-5|TRBJ2-7|.
TGTGCCAGCAGTTACTCGAGAGGGGGCGGAGGGGAGCAGTACTTC
CASSYSRGGGGEQYF
>.|TRBV5-1|TRBJ2-7|TRBD1
TGCGCCAGCAGCTTGGTTGGGGACAGCTACGAGCAGTACTTC
CASSLVGDSYEQYF
>.|TRBV7-2|TRBJ2-7|.
TGTGCCAGCAGCTTAACCAGTACCAAACCCTACGAGCAGTACTTC
CASSLTSTKPYEQYF
>.|TRBV7-9|TRBJ1-4|.
TGTGCCAGCAGCCCGCGGGCAGCTTCCAATGAAAAACTGTTTTTT
CASSPRAASNEKLFF
>.|TRBV30|TRBJ1-2|TRBD1
TGTGCCTGGACCCGGGACAGACACAACTATGGCTACACCTTC
CAWTRDRHNYGYTF
>.|TRBV15|TRBJ1-4|.
TGTGCCACCAGCAGAGATCTCCTGGTAGAAAAACTGTTTTTT
CATSRDLLVEKLFF
>.|TRBV19|TRBJ2-1|TRBD2
TGTGCCAGTAGTCGTCTCGCGGGGGAGTCCTACAATGAGCAGTTCTTC
CASSRLAGESYNEQFF
>.|TRBV5-1|TRBJ1-2|TRBD1
TGCGCCAGCAGCGCGGGACAGACAACCTCTAACTATGGCTACACCTTC
CASSAGQTTSNYGYTF
>.|TRBV5-1|TRBJ1-1|TRBD1
TGCGCCAGCAGCCCGGGGGACAGGGACGCTGAAGCTTTCTTT
CASSPGDRDAEAFF
>.|TRBV21-1|TRBJ2-7|.
TGTGCCAGCAGCAAAGCTGGGCTAGCGGGCAACAAGGGCTACGAGCAGTACTTC
CASSKAGLAGNKGYEQYF
>.|TRBV6-5|TRBJ1-2|TRBD1
TGTGCCAGCAGTTCCGGGACAGGGACCTATGGCTACACCTTC
CASSSGTGTYGYTF
>.|TRBV5-8|TRBJ2-1|TRBD2
TGTGCCAGCAGCTTTTTTCCGGGAGGGGCCTACAATGAGCAGTTCTTC
CASSFFPGGAYNEQFF
>.|TRBV4-2|TRBJ2-2|.
TGTGCCAGCAGCCCATCCGAGGGGGGACTTAGGAACACCGGGGAGCTGTTTTTT
CASSPSEGGLRNTGELFF
>.|TRBV2|TRBJ2-2|.
TGTGCCAGCAGACCCCAAAACACCGGGGAGCTGTTTTTT
CASRPQNTGELFF
>.|TRBV30|TRBJ2-3|TRBD2
TGTGCCTGGAGCATGGGACTAGGGGTTCCAGATACGCAGTATTTT
CAWSMGLGVPDTQYF
>.|TRBV5-1|TRBJ2-3|TRBD2
TGCGCCAGCAGCTTGGGGACTAGCGGGAGCACAGATACGCAGTATTTT
CASSLGTSGSTDTQYF
>.|TRBV7-9|TRBJ2-7|.
TGTGCCAGCAGCTTATCCGACTGGAAGTACTTC
CASSLSDWKYF
>.|TRBV18|TRBJ2-7|.
TGTGCCAGCTCACCGACAGGGACTTCCTACGAGCAGTACTTC
CASSPTGTSYEQYF
>.|TRBV9|TRBJ2-2|TRBD2
TGTGCCAGCAGCGCTAGCGGGAGTCAAAACGCCGGGGAGCTGTTTTTT
CASSASGSQNAGELFF
>.|TRBV15|TRBJ2-7|.
TGTGCCACCAGCAGAGGGGTGAGCGGAGCAGGCTACGAGCAGTACTTC
CATSRGVSGAGYEQYF
>.|TRBV5-5|TRBJ1-2|.
TGTGCCAGCAGCTTTGGATTGGGGTTGGGGTCTGGCTACACCTTC
CASSFGLGLGSGYTF
>.|TRBV5-1|TRBJ2-7|TRBD2
TGCGCCAGCAGCCCTCGACTAGCAGCTTACGAGCAGTACTTC
CASSPRLAAYEQYF
>.|TRBV6-1|TRBJ2-3|.
TGTGCCAGCAGCGGCTATGGGGCTGGCACAGATACGCAGTATTTT
CASSGYGAGTDTQYF
>.|TRBV5-1|TRBJ2-7|.
TGCGCCAGCAGCTTGGTATTCAGAGGGTCCTACGAGCAGTACTTC
CASSLVFRGSYEQYF
>.|TRBV20-1|TRBJ2-7|TRBD2
TGCAGTGCCGAGCGGGAGAGCGAGCAGTACTTC
CSAERESEQYF
>.|TRBV7-2|TRBJ1-1|.
TGTGCCAGCACCGACCAGACAGGAATGAACACTGAAGCTTTCTTT
CASTDQTGMNTEAFF
>.|TRBV28|TRBJ1-2|.
TGTGCCAGCAGCCAAGACAGCTATGGCTACACCTTC
CASSQDSYGYTF
>.|TRBV4-2|TRBJ2-1|TRBD2
TGTGCCAGCAGCCAGGACTGGACTAGCGGGATCAATGAGCAGTTCTTC
CASSQDWTSGINEQFF
>.|TRBV4-1|TRBJ2-7|.
TGCGCCAGCAGCCAAGAACCTATCCGAACCTACGAGCAGTACTTC
CASSQEPIRTYEQYF
>.|TRBV7-2|TRBJ2-3|TRBD2
TGTGCCAGCAGCTACAGGCTAAGCGGGAGTGGGGATACGCAGTATTTT
CASSYRLSGSGDTQYF
>few|TRBV5-1|TRBJ2-1|.
TGCGCCAGCAGCTTGAGGAGCGGGCCTAACAATGAGCAGTTCTTC
CASSLRSGPNNEQFF
>.|TRBV5-1|TRBJ1-2|TRBD1
TGCGCCAGCAGCTTGGAACAGGGGATTTATGGCTACACCTTC
CASSLEQGIYGYTF